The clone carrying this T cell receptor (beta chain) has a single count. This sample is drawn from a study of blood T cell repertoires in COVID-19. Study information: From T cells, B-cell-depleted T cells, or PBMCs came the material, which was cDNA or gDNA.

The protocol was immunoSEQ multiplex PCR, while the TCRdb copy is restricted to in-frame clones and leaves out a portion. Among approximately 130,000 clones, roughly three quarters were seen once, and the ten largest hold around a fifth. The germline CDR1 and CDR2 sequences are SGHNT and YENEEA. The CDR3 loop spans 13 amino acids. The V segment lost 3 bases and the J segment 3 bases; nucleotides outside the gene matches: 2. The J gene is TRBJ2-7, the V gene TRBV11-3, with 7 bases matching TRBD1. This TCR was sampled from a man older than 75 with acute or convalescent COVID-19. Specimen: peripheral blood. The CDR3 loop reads CASSFSGGYEQYF. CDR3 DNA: TGTGCCAGCAGCTTCTCAGGGGGCTACGAGCAGTACTTC.